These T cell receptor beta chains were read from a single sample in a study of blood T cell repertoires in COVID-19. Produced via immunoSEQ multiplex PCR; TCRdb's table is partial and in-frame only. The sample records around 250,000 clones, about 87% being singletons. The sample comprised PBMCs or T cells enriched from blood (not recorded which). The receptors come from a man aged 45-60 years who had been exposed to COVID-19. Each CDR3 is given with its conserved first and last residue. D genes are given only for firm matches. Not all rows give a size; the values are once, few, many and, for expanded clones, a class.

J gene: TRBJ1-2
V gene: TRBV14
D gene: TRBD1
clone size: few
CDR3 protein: CASSQYARGLDGYTF
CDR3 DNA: TGTGCCAGCAGCCAATACGCCAGGGGGCTAGATGGCTACACCTTC

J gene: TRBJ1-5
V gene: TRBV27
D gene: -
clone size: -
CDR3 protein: CASSLRGNQPQHF
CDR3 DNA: TGTGCCAGCAGTCTTAGAGGGAATCAGCCCCAGCATTTT

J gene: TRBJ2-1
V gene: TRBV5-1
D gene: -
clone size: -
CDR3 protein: CASSLEVTAYNEQFF
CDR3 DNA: TGCGCCAGCAGCTTGGAGGTCACAGCCTACAATGAGCAGTTCTTC

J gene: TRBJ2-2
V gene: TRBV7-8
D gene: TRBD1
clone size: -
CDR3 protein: CASSLAFRGLTGELFF
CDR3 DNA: TGTGCCAGCAGCTTAGCGTTCAGGGGGCTGACCGGGGAGCTGTTTTTT

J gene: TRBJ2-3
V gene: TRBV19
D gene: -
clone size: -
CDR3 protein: CASSMQIGWDTQYF
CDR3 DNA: TGTGCCAGTAGTATGCAGATCGGGTGGGATACGCAGTATTTT

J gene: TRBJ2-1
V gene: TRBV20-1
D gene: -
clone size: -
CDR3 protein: CSAGDGDEQFF
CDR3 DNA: TGCAGTGCCGGAGACGGGGATGAGCAGTTCTTC

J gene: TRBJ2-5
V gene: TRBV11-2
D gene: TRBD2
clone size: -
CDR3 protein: CASSPTSGRETQYF
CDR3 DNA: TGTGCCAGCAGCCCGACTAGCGGGAGGGAGACCCAGTACTTC

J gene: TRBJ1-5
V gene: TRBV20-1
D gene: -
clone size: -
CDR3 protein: CSASSSNQPQHF
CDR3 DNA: TGCAGTGCTAGTAGCAGCAATCAGCCCCAGCATTTT

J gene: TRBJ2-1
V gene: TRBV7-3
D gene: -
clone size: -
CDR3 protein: CASSSGLYNEQFF
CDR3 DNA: TGTGCCAGCAGCTCCGGACTTTACAATGAGCAGTTCTTC

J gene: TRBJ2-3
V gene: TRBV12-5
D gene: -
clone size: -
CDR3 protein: CASGLYLGSDTQYF
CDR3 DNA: TGTGCTAGTGGTTTATACCTCGGGTCGGATACGCAGTATTTT

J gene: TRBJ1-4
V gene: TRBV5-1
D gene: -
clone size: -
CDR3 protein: CASSLGVRATNEKLFF
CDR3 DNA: TGCGCCAGCAGCTTGGGCGTCCGAGCAACTAATGAAAAACTGTTTTTT

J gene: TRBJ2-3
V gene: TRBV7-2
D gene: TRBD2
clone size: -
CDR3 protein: CASSFSGGAGDTQYF
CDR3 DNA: TGTGCCAGCAGCTTTAGCGGGGGGGCCGGAGATACGCAGTATTTT

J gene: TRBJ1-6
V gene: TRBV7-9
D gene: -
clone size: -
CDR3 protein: CASSRRTRGMDSPLHF
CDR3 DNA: TGTGCCAGCAGCCGACGGACGCGGGGTATGGATTCACCCCTCCACTTT

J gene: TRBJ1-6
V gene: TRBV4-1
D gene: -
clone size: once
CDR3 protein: CASSPGWGDSPLHF
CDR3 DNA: TGCGCCAGCAGCCCGGGCTGGGGGGATTCACCCCTCCACTTT

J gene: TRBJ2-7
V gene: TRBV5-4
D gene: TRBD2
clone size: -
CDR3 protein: CASSLAGVRDYTKQYF
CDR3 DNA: TGTGCCAGCAGCCTGGCTGGGGTCAGGGACTATACGAAGCAGTACTTC

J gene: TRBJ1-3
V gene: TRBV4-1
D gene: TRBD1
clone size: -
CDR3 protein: CASRGQGTGNTIYF
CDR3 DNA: TGCGCCAGTCGGGGACAGGGGACTGGAAACACCATATATTTT

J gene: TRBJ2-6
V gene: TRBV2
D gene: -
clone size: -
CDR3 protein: CASTLVGANVLTF
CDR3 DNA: TGTGCCAGCACCCTCGTTGGGGCCAACGTCCTGACTTTC

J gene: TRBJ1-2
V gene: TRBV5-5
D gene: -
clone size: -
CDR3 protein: CASSLVIGQPRGGYTF
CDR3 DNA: TGTGCCAGCAGCTTGGTTATTGGACAGCCTAGGGGTGGCTACACCTTC

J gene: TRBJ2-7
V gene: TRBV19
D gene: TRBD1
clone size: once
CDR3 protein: CASSATTGYFTLEQYF
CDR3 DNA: TGTGCCAGTAGTGCAACGACAGGGTACTTTACCCTCGAGCAGTACTTC

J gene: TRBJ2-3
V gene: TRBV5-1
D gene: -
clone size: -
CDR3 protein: CASSSMRRTTDTQYF
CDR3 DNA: TGCGCCAGCAGCTCAATGCGGAGGACCACAGATACGCAGTATTTT

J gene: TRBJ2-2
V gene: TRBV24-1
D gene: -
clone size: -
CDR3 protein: CATSRHDQNTGELFF
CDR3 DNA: TGTGCCACCAGTCGACACGATCAGAACACCGGGGAGCTGTTTTTT

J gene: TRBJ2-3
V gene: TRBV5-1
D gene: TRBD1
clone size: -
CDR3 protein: CASSLGTGWGDTQYF
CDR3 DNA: TGCGCCAGCAGCTTGGGGACAGGGTGGGGAGATACGCAGTATTTT

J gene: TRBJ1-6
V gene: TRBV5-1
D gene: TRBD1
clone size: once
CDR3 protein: CASSLGQGDFGSPLHF
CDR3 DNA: TGCGCCAGCAGCCTCGGACAGGGGGATTTTGGTTCACCCCTCCACTTT

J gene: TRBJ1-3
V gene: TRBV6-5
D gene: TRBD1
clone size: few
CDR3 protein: CASRSAGGFGNTIYF
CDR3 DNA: TGTGCCAGCAGATCCGCAGGGGGCTTCGGAAACACCATATATTTT

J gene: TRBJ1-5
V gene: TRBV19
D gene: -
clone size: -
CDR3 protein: CASRGGYSNQPQHF
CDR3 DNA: TGTGCCAGTAGGGGGGGATATAGCAATCAGCCCCAGCATTTT

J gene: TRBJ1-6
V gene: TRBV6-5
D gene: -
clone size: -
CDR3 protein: CATQSGQPNRSPLHF
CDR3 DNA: TGTGCCACGCAGTCCGGACAACCAAATCGTTCACCCCTCCACTTT

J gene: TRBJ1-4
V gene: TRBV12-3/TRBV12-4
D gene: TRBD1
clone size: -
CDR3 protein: CASRTGANEKLFF
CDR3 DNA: TGTGCCAGCAGGACAGGGGCGAACGAAAAACTGTTTTTT

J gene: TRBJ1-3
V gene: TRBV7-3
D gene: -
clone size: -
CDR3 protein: CASSLGLGNTIYF
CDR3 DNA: TGTGCCAGCAGCCTCGGACTGGGAAACACCATATATTTT

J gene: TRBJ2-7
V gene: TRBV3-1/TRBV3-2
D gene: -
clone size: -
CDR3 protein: CASSHMSGYEQYF
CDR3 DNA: TGTGCCAGCAGCCATATGAGCGGCTACGAGCAGTACTTC

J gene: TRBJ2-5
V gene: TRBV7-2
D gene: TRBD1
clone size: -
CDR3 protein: CASTPGGYVETQYF
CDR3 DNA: TGTGCCAGCACCCCAGGGGGCTACGTGGAGACCCAGTACTTC

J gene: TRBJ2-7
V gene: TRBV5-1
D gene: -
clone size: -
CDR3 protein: CASSWGGRSYEQYF
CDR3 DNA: TGCGCCAGCAGCTGGGGCGGAAGGTCCTACGAGCAGTACTTC

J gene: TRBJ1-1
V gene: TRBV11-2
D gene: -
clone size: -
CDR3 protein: CASSLPSRAFTEAFF
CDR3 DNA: TGTGCCAGCAGCCTACCCTCGCGAGCGTTCACTGAAGCTTTCTTT